The rows below give T cell receptor beta chains drawn from one sample of a study of blood T cell repertoires in COVID-19. Clones were sequenced by immunoSEQ multiplex PCR, and TCRdb holds only the in-frame ones, with some missing. This table holds 210,000 or so clones, 89% found once. The material sequenced was peripheral blood. All receptors come from a woman between 40 and 50 years old with acute or convalescent COVID-19. Each CDR3 is given with its conserved first and last residue. The D gene is left open where the match is weak. Clone size is stated in some rows and not others, as once, few, many or a class when expanded.

>TRBJ1-2|15|NA|TRBV3-1/TRBV3-2|NA
TGTGCCAGCAGCCAAGAGTCTATAGCTAACTATGGCTACACCTTC
CASSQESIANYGYTF
>TRBJ1-2|14|NA|TRBV18|TRBD1
TGTGCCAGCTCACCACCGACAGGGACATATGGCTACACCTTC
CASSPPTGTYGYTF
>TRBJ2-2|16|NA|TRBV13|TRBD2
TGTGCCAGCAGCCCCACCCGGGGGGGCGACACCGGGGAGCTGTTTTTT
CASSPTRGGDTGELFF
>TRBJ2-5|15|NA|TRBV19|TRBD2
TGTGCCAGCAGACTAGCGGGGGCCTACCACGAGACCCAGTACTTC
CASRLAGAYHETQYF
>TRBJ1-1|12|NA|TRBV2|NA
TGTGCCAGCAGTCCTGAGCGGGCCCCACTAACCTTT
CASSPERAPLTF
>TRBJ2-5|17|NA|TRBV2|TRBD2
TGTGCCAGCAGTGGACCTAGCGGGGGGGCCTCGTTCGAGACCCAGTACTTC
CASSGPSGGASFETQYF
>TRBJ2-3|16|NA|TRBV4-1|TRBD2
TGCGCCAGCAGCCCCCTAGCGGGGGGGCTAGGGGATACGCAGTATTTT
CASSPLAGGLGDTQYF
>TRBJ1-5|14|NA|TRBV19|TRBD1
TGTGCCAGTAGGGGACAGGGGAGGGATCAGCCCCAGCATTTT
CASRGQGRDQPQHF
>TRBJ2-6|16|few|TRBV7-3|TRBD1
TGTGCCAGCAGCGCCTCAGGGGGCAGTGGGGCCAACGTCCTGACTTTC
CASSASGGSGANVLTF
>TRBJ1-5|17|NA|TRBV6-1|NA
TGTGCCAGCAGTGGGGCCGGGACTGTGAGTAGCAATCAGCCCCAGCATTTT
CASSGAGTVSSNQPQHF
>TRBJ2-1|18|NA|TRBV27|TRBD2
TGTGCCAGCAGTCTGTGGGGGGGAGGACTAGCGGGGAACAATGAGCAGTTCTTC
CASSLWGGGLAGNNEQFF
>TRBJ1-5|17|NA|TRBV24-1|NA
TGTGCCACCAGTGATTTTGTTAACACAGGGCACAATCAGCCCCAGCATTTT
CATSDFVNTGHNQPQHF
>TRBJ1-5|15|few|TRBV19|NA
TGTGCCAGTAAAACAAACCGGGGGGGGAGACAGCCCCAGCATTTT
CASKTNRGGRQPQHF
>TRBJ2-5|14|NA|TRBV6-5|TRBD1
TGTGCCAGCAGCAGGGGGCGCGGATCAGAGACCCAGTACTTC
CASSRGRGSETQYF
>TRBJ1-3|16|NA|TRBV4-2|TRBD1
TGTGCCAGCAGCCTTCGACAGGGTCTTGCAGGAAACACCATATATTTT
CASSLRQGLAGNTIYF
>TRBJ1-5|13|NA|TRBV10-1|NA
TGCGCCAGCAGTGAGATACGGGGTCAGCCCCAGCATTTT
CASSEIRGQPQHF